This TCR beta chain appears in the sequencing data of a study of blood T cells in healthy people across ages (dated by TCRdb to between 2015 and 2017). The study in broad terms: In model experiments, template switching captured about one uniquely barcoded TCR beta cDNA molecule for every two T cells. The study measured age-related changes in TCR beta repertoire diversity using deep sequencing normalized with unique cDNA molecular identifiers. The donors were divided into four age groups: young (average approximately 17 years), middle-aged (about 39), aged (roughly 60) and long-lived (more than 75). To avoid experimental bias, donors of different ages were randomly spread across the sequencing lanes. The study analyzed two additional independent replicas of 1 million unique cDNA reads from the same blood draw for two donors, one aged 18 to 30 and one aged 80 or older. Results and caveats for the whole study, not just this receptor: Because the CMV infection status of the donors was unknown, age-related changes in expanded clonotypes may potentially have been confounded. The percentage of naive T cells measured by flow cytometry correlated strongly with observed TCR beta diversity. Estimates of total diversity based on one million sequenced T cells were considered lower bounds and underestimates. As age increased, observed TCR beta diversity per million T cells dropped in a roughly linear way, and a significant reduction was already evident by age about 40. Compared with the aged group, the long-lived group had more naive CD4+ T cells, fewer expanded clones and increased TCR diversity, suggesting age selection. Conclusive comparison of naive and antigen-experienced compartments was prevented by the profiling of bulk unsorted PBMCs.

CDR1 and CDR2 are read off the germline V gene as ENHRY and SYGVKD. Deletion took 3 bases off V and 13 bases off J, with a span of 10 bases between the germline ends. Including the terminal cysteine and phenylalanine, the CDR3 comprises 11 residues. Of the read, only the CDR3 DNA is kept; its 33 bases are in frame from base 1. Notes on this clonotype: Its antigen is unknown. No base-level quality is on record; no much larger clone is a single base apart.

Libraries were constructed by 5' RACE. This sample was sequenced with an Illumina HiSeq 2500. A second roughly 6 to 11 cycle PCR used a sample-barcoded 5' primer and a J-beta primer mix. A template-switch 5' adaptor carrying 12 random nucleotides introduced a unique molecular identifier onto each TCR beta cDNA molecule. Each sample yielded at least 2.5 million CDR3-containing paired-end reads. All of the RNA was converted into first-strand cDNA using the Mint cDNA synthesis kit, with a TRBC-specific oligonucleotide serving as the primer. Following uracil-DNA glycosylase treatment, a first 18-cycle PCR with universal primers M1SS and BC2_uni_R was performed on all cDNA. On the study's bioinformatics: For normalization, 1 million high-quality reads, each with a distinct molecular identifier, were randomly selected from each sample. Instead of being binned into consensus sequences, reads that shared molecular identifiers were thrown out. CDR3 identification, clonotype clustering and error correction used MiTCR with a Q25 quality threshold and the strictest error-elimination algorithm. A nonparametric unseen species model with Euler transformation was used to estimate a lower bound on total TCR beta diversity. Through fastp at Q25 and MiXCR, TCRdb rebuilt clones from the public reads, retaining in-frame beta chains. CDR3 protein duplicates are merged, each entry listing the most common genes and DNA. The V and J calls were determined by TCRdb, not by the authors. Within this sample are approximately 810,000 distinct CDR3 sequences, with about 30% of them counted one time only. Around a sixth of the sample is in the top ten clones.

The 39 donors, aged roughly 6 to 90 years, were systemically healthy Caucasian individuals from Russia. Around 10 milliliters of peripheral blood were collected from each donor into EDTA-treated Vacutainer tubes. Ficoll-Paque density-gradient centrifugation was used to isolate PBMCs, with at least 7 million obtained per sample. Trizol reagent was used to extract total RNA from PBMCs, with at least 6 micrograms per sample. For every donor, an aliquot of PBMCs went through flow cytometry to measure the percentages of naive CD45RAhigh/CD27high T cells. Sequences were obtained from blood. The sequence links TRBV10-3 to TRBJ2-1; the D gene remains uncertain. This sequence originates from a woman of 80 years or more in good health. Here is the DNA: TGTGCCATCAGTGACTCGAATATACAGTTCTTC. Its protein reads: CAISDSNIQFF.